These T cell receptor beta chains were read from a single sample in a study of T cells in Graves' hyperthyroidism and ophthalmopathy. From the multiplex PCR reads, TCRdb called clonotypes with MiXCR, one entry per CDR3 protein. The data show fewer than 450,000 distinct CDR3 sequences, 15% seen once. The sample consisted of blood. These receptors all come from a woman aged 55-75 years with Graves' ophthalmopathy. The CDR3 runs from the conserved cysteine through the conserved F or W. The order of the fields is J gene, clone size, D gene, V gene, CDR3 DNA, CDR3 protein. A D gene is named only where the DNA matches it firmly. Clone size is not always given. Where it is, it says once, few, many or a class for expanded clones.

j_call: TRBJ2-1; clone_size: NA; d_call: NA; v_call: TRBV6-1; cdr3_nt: TGTGCCAGCAGGAGAGATGGGCTCAATGAGCAGTTCTTC; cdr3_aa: CASRRDGLNEQFF
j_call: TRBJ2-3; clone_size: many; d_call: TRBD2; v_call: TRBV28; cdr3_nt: TGTGCCAGCAGTAAAGCTAGCGGGAGCAGCACAGATACGCAGTATTTT; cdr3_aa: CASSKASGSSTDTQYF
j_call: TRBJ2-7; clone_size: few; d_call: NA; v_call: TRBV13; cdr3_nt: TGTGCCAGCAGCCCCCTTTTGTGGGAGGACACGGACGAGCAGTACTTC; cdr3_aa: CASSPLLWEDTDEQYF
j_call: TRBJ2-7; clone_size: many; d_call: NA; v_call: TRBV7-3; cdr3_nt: TGTGCCAGCAGCTTAACGCAGGCAGGGGCCTACGAGCAGTACTTC; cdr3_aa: CASSLTQAGAYEQYF
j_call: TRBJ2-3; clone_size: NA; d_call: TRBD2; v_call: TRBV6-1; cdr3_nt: TGTGCCAGCAGTTCTCTAGCGGGGATCACAGATACGCAGTATTTT; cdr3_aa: CASSSLAGITDTQYF
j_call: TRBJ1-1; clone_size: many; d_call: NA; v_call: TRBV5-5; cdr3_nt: TGTGCCAGCAGCTCCCTCTTGGGAGGTGGAACTGAAGCTTTCTTT; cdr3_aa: CASSSLLGGGTEAFF
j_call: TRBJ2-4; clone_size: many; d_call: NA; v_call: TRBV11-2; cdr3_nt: TGTGCCAGCAGCCCGGACCTCCAGCCAGACATTCAGTACTTC; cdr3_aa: CASSPDLQPDIQYF
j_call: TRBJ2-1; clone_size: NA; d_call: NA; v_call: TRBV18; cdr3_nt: TGTGCCAGCTCACCCTCCAAGCCGCGGGGAAGCTCCTACAATGAGCAGTTCTTC; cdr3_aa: CASSPSKPRGSSYNEQFF
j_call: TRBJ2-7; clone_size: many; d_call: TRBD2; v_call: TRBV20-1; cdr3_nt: TGCAGTGCTAGAGGAGATCTAGCGGGAAGGAACGAGCAGTACTTC; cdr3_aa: CSARGDLAGRNEQYF
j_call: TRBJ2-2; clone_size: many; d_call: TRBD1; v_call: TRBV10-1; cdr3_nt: TGCGCCAGCGGGACAGCGAACACCGGGGAGCTGTTTTTT; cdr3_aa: CASGTANTGELFF
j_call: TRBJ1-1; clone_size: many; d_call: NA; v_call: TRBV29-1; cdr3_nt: TGCAGCGTTGAAGGACGAGTCGCTGAAGCTTTCTTT; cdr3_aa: CSVEGRVAEAFF
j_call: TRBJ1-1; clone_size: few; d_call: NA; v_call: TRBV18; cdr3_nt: TGTGCCAGCTCACCTAAGGAGGCGGACACTGAAGCTTTCTTT; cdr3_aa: CASSPKEADTEAFF
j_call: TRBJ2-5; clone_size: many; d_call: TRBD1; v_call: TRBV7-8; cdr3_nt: TGTGCCAGCAGCTTAGGAGGGGGCGCTCAGACCCAGTACTTC; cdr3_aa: CASSLGGGAQTQYF
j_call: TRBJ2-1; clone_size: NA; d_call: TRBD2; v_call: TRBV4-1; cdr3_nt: TGCGCCAGCAGCGCACTAGCGGGAGGGCCAAATGAGCAGTTCTTC; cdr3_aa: CASSALAGGPNEQFF
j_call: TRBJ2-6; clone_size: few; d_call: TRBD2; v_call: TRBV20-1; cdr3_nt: TGCAGTGCTAGTGCCCCCCTTGGTAGCGGGAGTATTAAGTCTGGGGCCAACGTCCTGACTTTC; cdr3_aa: CSASAPLGSGSIKSGANVLTF
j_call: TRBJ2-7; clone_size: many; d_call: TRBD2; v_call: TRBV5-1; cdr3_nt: TGCGCCAGCAGCTTGGCTCCGGCTAGCGGGCGGTACGAGCAGTACTTC; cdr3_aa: CASSLAPASGRYEQYF
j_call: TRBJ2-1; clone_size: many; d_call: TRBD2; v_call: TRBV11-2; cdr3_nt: TGTGCCAGCAGCTTAGCGTTGGGGCGGGAGCTCAATGAGCAGTTCTTC; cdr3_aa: CASSLALGRELNEQFF
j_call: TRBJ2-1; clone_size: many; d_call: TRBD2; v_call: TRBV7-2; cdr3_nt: TGTGCCAGCAGCTTTAGTCGGCTAGCGGGAGGGCCCAATGAGCAGTTCTTC; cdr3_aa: CASSFSRLAGGPNEQFF
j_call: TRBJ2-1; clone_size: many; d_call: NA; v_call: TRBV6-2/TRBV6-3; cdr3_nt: TGTGCCAGCAGTAATCACGGTGCACTAGAGCAGTTCTTC; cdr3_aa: CASSNHGALEQFF
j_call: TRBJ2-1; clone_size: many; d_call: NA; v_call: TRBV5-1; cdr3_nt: TGCGCCAGCAGCGCCCAGGATGAGCAGTTCTTC; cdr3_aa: CASSAQDEQFF
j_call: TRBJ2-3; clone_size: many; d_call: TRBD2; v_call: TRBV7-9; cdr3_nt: TGTGCCAGCAGCTCCCTCAGCGGGGGGGGGACGCAGTATTTT; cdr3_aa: CASSSLSGGGTQYF
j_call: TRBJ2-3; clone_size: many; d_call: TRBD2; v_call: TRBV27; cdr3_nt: TGTGCCAGCAGTTTAATAGCGGGAGGATCTTTCACAGATACGCAGTATTTT; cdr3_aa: CASSLIAGGSFTDTQYF
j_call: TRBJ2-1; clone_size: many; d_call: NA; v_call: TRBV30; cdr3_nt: TGTGCCTGGAGTGTAGTAGAAATCTATGAGCAGTTCTTC; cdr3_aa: CAWSVVEIYEQFF
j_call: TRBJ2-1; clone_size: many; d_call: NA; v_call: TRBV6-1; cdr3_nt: TGTGCCAGCAGTGTTGTACAGGTTTACAATGAGCAGTTCTTC; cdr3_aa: CASSVVQVYNEQFF
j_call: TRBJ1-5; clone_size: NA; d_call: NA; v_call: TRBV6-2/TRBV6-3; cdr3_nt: TGTGCCAGCAGTTACTCGGCAGATAGCAATCAGCCCCAGCATTTT; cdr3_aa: CASSYSADSNQPQHF
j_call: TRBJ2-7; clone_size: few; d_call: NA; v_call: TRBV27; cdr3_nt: TGTGCCAGCAGTTTAAACCGGAGGCACTACGAGCAGTACTTC; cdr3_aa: CASSLNRRHYEQYF
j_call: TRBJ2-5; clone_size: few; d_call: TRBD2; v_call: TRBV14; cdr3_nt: TGTGCCAGCAGCCGGGGACTGCGCGGGACTAGCGGACAAGAGACCCAGTACTTC; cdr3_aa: CASSRGLRGTSGQETQYF
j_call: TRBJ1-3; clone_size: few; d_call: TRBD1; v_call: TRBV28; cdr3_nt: TGTGCCAGCAGTTTGACAGGGATCAGATCTGGAAACACCATATATTTT; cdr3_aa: CASSLTGIRSGNTIYF
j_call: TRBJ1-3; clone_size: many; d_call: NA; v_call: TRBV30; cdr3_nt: TGTGCCAGTTCTAAGCGCACCTTCTCTGGAAACACCATATATTTT; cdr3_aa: CASSKRTFSGNTIYF
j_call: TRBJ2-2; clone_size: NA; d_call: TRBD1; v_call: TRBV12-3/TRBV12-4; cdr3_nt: TGTGCCAGCAGCCGGGACAGGGGACTCGGGGAGCTGTTTTTT; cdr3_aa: CASSRDRGLGELFF
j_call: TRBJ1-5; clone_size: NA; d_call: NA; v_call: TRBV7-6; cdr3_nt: TGTGCCAGCAGCTCCCAAGTAAATCAGCCCCAGCATTTT; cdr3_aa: CASSSQVNQPQHF
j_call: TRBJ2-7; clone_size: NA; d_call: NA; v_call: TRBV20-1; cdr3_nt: TGCAGTGCCTTACCGACGGGGCTGGCCGGGCAGTACTTC; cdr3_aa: CSALPTGLAGQYF
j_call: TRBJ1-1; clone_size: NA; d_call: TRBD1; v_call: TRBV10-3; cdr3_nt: TGTGCCATCAGGGACAGGGAGGGGATGAACACTGAAGCTTTCTTT; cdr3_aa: CAIRDREGMNTEAFF
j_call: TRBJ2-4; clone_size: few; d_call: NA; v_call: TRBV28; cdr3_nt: TGTGCCAGCCGCGAACAGGGGGGGGCCAAAAACATTCAGTACTTC; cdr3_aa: CASREQGGAKNIQYF
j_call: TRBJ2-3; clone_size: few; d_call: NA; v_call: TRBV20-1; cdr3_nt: TGCAGTGCCCGCAGGGGGGAGGGAGCAGATACGCAGTATTTT; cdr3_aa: CSARRGEGADTQYF
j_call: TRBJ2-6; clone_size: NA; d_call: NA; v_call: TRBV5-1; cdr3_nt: TGCGCCAGCAGCTTGGCGCAACTACAGGGCTCTGGGGCCAACGTCCTGACTTTC; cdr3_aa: CASSLAQLQGSGANVLTF
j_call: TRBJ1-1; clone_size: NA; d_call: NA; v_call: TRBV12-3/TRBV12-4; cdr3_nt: TGTGCCAGCACCCCGGCGGCGCAGAACACTGAAGCTTTCTTT; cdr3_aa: CASTPAAQNTEAFF
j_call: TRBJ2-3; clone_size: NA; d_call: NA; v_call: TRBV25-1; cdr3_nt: TGTGCCAGCAGTGATGACTACACAGATACGCAGTATTTT; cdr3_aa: CASSDDYTDTQYF
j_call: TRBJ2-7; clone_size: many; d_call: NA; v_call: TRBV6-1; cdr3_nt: TGTGCCAGCACCGAGAGCGGGCGCTCCTACGAGCAGTACTTC; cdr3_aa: CASTESGRSYEQYF
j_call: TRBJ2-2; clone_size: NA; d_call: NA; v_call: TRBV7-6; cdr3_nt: TGTGCCAGCAGCTTAGTCGGAACTGCCGGGACGGGGGCCGGGGAGCTGTTTTTT; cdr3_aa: CASSLVGTAGTGAGELFF
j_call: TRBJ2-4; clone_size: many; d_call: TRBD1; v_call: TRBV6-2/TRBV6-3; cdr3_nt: TGTGCCAGCAGTCCCCTCCCGGGACAGGGAGAAAACATTCAGTACTTC; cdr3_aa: CASSPLPGQGENIQYF
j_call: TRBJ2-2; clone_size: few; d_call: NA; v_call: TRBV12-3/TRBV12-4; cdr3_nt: TGTGCCAGCAGCTTGAGGGTTCGAGGGTGGCGGAACACCGGGGAGCTGTTTTTT; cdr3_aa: CASSLRVRGWRNTGELFF
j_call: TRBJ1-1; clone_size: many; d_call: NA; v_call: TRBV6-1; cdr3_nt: TGTGCCAGCAGTCCTGGGTCCGGGAACACTGAAGCTTTCTTT; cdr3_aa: CASSPGSGNTEAFF
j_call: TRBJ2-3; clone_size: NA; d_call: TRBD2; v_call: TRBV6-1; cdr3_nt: TGTGCCGGCGACAAAGCGGGAGTGGGAGATACGCAGTATTTT; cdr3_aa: CAGDKAGVGDTQYF
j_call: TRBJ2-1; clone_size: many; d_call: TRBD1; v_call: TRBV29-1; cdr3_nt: TGCAGCGTTGAAGAGGCGACAGGGCCCGCCGGTGAGCAGTTCTTC; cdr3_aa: CSVEEATGPAGEQFF
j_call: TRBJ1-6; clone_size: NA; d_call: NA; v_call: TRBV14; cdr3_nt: TGTGCCAGCAGCCAAAGTAACCGAGGTTCACCCCTCCACTTT; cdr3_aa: CASSQSNRGSPLHF
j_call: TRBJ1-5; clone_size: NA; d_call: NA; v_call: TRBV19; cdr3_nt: TGTGCCAGTAGCCCCAGGGGATTCGATCAGCCCCAGCATTTT; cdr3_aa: CASSPRGFDQPQHF
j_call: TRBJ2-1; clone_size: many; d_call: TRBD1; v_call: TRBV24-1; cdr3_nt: TGTGCCACCTCCACAGGGGCCTCAAGCTCCTACAATGAGCAGTTCTTC; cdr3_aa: CATSTGASSSYNEQFF
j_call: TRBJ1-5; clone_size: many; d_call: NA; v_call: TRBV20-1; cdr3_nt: TGCAGTGCTAGTCGTGGCCTTAATCAGCCCCAGCATTTT; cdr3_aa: CSASRGLNQPQHF
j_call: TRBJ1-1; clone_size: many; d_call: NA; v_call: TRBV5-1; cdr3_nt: TGCGCCAGCAGCTTGGACTCCGGGACTGGGAACACTGAAGCTTTCTTT; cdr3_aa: CASSLDSGTGNTEAFF
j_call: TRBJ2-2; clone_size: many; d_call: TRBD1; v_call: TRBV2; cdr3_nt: TGTGCCAGCCTCTGGGACAGGGGAACCGGGGAGCTGTTTTTT; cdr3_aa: CASLWDRGTGELFF
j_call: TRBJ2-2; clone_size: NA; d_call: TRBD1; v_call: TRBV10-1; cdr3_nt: TGCGCCAGCAAAGGACAGGGCAACACCGGGGAGCTGTTTTTT; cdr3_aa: CASKGQGNTGELFF
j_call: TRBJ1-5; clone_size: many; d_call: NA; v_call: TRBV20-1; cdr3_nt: TGCAGTGCCACCCCGAGGGGGTCCCGAAGCGAGCCCCAGCATTTT; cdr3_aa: CSATPRGSRSEPQHF